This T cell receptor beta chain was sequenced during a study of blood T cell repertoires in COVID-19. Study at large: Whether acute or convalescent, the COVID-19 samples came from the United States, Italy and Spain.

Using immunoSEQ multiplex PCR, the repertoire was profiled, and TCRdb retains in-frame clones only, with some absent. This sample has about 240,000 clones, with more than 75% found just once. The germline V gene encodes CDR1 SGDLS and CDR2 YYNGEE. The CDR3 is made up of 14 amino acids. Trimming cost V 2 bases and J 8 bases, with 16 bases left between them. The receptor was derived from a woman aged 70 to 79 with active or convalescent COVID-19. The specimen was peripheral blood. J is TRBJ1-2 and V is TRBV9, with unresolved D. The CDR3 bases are TGTGCCAGCAGCGTCCGAATCTCCAATGAGGGCTACACCTTC. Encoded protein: CASSVRISNEGYTF.